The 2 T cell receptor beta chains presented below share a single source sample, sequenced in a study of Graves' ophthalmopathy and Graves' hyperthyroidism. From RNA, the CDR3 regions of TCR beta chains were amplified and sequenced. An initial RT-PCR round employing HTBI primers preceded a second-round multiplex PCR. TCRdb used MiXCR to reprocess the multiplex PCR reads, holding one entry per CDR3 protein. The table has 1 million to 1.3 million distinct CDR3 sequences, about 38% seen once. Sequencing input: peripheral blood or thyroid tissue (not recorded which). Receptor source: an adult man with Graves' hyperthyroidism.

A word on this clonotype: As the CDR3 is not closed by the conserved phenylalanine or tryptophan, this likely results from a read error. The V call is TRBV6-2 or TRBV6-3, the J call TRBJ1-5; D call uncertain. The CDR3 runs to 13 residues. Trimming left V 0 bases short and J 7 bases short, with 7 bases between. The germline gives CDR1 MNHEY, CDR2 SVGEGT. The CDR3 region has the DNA TGTGCCAGCAGTTACTCGCTGCTACAGCCCCAGCATTCA. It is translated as CASSYSLLQPQHS.

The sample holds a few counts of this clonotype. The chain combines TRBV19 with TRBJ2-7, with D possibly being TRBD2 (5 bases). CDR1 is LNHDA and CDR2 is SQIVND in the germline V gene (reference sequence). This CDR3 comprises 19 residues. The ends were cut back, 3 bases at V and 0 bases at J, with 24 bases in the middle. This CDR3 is CASSIGLGSLLHNSYEQYF. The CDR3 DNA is TGTGCCAGTAGTATCGGACTGGGTTCCCTGCTACATAACTCCTACGAGCAGTACTTC.